What follows is one TCR beta chain and its context. Its target is unknown. Clones were read by immunoSEQ multiplex PCR, and TCRdb kept only the in-frame ones, dropping some. The sample carries some 150,000 clones, about 87% recorded once. Germline CDR1 and CDR2: SGHDT and YYEEEE. The CDR3 has 14 residues. With V trimmed by 0 bases and J by 6 bases, 3 bases remained unmatched. The data were taken from a study of cytomegalovirus exposure and HLA in healthy donors. Broader study findings: Subsequent analysis revealed that first-cohort TCR clusters tended to co-occur in the approximately 120 validation repertoires.

This rearrangement joins TRBV5-6 to TRBJ1-5; TRBD1 matches at 7 bases. The sequenced material came from PBMCs. The sequence was collected from a woman younger than 45 in good health and CMV-seropositive. CDR3 loop: CASSLVGGGQPQHF. The DNA for the CDR3 is TGTGCCAGCAGCTTGGTAGGGGGCGGTCAGCCCCAGCATTTT.